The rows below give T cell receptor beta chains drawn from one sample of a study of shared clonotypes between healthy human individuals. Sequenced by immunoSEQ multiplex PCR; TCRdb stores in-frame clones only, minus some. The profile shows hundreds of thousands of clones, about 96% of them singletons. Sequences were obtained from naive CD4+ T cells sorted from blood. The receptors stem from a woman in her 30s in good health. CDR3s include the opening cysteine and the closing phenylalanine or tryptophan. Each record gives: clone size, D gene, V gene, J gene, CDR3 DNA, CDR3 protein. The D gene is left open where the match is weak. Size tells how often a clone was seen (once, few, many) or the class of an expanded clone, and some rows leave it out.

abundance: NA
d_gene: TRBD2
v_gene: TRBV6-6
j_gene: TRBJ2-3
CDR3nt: TGTGCCAGCAATCCGGCGGGAGGGCCCCCAGATACGCAGTATTTT
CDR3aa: CASNPAGGPPDTQYF

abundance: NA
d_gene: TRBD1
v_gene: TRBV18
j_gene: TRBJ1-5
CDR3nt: TGTGCCAGCTCACCACGGGGGACAGGGGAGCTGCCCCAGCATTTT
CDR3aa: CASSPRGTGELPQHF

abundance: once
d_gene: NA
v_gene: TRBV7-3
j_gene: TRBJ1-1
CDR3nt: TGTGCCAGCAGCTTAGTTTCAGTGAACACTGAAGCTTTCTTT
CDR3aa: CASSLVSVNTEAFF

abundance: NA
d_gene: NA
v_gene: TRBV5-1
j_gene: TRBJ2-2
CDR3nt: TGCGCCAGCAGCTTGGCCGGGACACCAAACACCGGGGAGCTGTTTTTT
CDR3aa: CASSLAGTPNTGELFF

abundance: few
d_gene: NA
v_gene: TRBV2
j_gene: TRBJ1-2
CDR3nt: TGTGCCAGCGGGAACAGTTATGGCTACACCTTC
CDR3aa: CASGNSYGYTF

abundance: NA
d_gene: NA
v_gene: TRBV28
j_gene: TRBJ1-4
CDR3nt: TGTGCCAGCAGTTCCTCCTCCCGACTCGGAGAAAAACTGTTTTTT
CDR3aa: CASSSSSRLGEKLFF

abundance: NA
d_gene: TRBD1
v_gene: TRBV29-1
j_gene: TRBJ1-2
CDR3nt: TGCAGCGTAGAGAGACGGGACAGGGGGCTAAATGGCTACACCTTC
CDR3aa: CSVERRDRGLNGYTF

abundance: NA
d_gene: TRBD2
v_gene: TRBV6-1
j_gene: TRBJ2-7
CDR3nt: TGTGCCAGCAGTGAAGTAGCGGGAGGGAAGCCCTACGAGCAGTACTTC
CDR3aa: CASSEVAGGKPYEQYF

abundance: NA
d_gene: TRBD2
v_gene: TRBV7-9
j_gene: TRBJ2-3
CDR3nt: TGTGCCAGCAGCCAGTGGACTAGCGGGAGGGCCACAGATACGCAGTATTTT
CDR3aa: CASSQWTSGRATDTQYF

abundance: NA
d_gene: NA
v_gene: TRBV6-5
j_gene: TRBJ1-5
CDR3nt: TGTGCCAGCAGTCAGTATAGCAATCAGCCCCAGCATTTT
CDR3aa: CASSQYSNQPQHF

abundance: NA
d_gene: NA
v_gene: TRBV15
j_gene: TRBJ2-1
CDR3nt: TGTGCCACCAGCAGAGATCGGGCCGCGACCTACAATGAGCAGTTCTTC
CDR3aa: CATSRDRAATYNEQFF

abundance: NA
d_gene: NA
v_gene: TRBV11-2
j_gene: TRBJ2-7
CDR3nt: TGTGCCAGCAGCTTAGTTCCAGGCTACGAGCAGTACTTC
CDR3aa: CASSLVPGYEQYF

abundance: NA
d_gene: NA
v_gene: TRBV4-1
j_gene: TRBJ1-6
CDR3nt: TGCGCCAGCAGCCAAGTTTTGGTCAGCGCCAGGACACCCCTCCACTTT
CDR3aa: CASSQVLVSARTPLHF

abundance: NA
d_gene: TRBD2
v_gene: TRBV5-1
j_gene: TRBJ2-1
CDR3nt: TGCGCCAGCAGCATTGACGGGACTAGCGGTTACAATGAGCAGTTCTTC
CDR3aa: CASSIDGTSGYNEQFF

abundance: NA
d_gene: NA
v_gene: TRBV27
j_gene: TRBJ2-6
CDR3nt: TGTGCCAGCAGGCCTCCAGGGGAATCTGGGGCCAACGTCCTGACTTTC
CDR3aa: CASRPPGESGANVLTF

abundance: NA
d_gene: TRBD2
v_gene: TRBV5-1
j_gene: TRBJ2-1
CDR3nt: TGCGCCAGCAGCCTGTTGCGGGAGGGCCCGCAGTTCTTC
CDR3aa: CASSLLREGPQFF

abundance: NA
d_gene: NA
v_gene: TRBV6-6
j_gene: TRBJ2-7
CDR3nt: TGTGCCAGCAGTTACGGGAGTGAGCAGTACTTC
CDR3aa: CASSYGSEQYF

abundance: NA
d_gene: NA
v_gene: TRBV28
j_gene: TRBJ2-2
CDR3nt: TGTGCCAGCAGTTTATCTACCGGGGAGCTGTTTTTT
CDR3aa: CASSLSTGELFF

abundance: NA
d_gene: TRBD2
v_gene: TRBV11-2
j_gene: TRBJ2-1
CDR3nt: TGTGCCAGCAGCTTAGTATCTAGCGGAGCGTTTAGCTACAATGAGCAGTTCTTC
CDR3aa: CASSLVSSGAFSYNEQFF

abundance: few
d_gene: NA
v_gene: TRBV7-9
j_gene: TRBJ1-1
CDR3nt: TGTGCCAGCAGCTTACTCAGGTCAGGGAACACTGAAGCTTTCTTT
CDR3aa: CASSLLRSGNTEAFF

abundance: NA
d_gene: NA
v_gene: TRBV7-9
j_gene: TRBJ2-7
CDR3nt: TGTGCCAGCAGCCCCAAAACAGGGAGCTCCTACGAGCAGTACTTC
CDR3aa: CASSPKTGSSYEQYF

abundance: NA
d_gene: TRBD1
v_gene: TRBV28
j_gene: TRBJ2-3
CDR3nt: TGTGCCAGCAGTCTAGGACAGGGCACAGATACGCAGTATTTT
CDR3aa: CASSLGQGTDTQYF

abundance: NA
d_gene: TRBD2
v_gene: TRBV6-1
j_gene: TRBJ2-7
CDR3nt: TGTGCCAGCAGTGAAGGCCCTACCGGGACTAGCTCCTACGAGCAGTACTTC
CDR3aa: CASSEGPTGTSSYEQYF

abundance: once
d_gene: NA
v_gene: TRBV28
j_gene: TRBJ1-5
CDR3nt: TGTGCCAGCAGTTTACAGGGACGGTATCAGCCCCAGCATTTT
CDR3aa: CASSLQGRYQPQHF

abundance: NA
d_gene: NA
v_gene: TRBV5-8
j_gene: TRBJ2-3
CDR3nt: TGTGCCAGCAGCCCGGGTGGGAGCTTCGCAGATACGCAGTATTTT
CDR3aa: CASSPGGSFADTQYF

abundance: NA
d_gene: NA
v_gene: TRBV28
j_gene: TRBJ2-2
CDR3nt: TGTGCCAGCACAACAGGGCATTACACCGGGGAGCTGTTTTTT
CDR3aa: CASTTGHYTGELFF

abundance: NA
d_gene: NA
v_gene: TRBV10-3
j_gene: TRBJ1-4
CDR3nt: TGTGCCATCAGTGAGTCGACAGCAACTAATGAAAAACTGTTTTTT
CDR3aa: CAISESTATNEKLFF

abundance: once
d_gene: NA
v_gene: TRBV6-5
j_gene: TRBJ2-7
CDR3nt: TGTGCCAGCAGTCCTACCCGTCTATACGAGCAGTACTTC
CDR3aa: CASSPTRLYEQYF

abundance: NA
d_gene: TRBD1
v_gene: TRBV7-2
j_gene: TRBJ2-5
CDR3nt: TGTGCCAGCATCGCCGTTAGGACAGGGGCTGGCGAGACCCAGTACTTC
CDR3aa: CASIAVRTGAGETQYF

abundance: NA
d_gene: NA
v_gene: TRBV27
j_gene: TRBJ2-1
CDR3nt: TGTGCCAGCAGTTCCCATGAGCAGTTCTTC
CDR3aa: CASSSHEQFF

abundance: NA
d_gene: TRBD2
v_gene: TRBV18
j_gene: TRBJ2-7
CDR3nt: TGTGCCAGCTCACCCCCGGGACTAGCGGTCGTCACCGAGCAGTACTTC
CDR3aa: CASSPPGLAVVTEQYF

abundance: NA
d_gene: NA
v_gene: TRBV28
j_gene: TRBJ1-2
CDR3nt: TGTGCCAGCACCCTTTCGGTCGGCTATGGCTACACCTTC
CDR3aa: CASTLSVGYGYTF